The text below deals with one TCR beta chain. The table came from immunoSEQ multiplex PCR; TCRdb's copy has only in-frame clones and leaves some out. In the table there are about 120,000 clones, about 91% of which are singletons. Looked up from germline, CDR1 is MGHDK and CDR2 is SYGVNS. CDR3 size: 16 residues. V lost 5 bases and J lost 5, with 18 bases in between. The sample comes from a study of control samples from healthy donors and cancer patients. This sequence originates from a man aged 40-49 years in good health. The chain combines TRBV25-1 with TRBJ2-2, with a possible D match to TRBD1 (6 bases). Sequencing used blood. The CDR3 reads CASSSQGQTKTGELFF. CDR3 nucleotides: TGTGCCAGCAGTTCACAGGGCCAAACCAAAACCGGGGAGCTGTTTTTT.